These T cell receptor beta chains were read from a single sample in a study of blood T cell repertoires in COVID-19. Some clones are missing from TCRdb's copy, which holds only in-frame ones; the method was immunoSEQ multiplex PCR. The table has 150,000 to 200,000 clones, roughly 88% seen once. Sequences were obtained from PBMCs or T cells enriched from blood (not recorded which). These receptors were obtained from a woman under 30 who had recovered from COVID-19. The CDR3 runs from the conserved cysteine through the conserved F or W. Each record gives: J gene, V gene, D gene, clone size, CDR3 protein, CDR3 DNA. The D gene is left open where the match is weak. Some rows have no size entry. The others give once, few or many, or a class for an expanded clone.

j_call: TRBJ2-7; v_call: TRBV11-2; d_call: TRBD1; clone_size: -; cdr3_aa: CASSLEGTGRYEQYF; cdr3_nt: TGTGCCAGCAGCTTAGAAGGGACAGGACGCTACGAGCAGTACTTC
j_call: TRBJ1-2; v_call: TRBV7-9; d_call: -; clone_size: -; cdr3_aa: CASSAQEYGYTF; cdr3_nt: TGTGCCAGCAGCGCTCAGGAATATGGCTACACCTTC
j_call: TRBJ1-1; v_call: TRBV15; d_call: TRBD1; clone_size: -; cdr3_aa: CATSANRGLSTEAFF; cdr3_nt: TGTGCCACCAGCGCTAACAGGGGGCTGAGCACTGAAGCTTTCTTT
j_call: TRBJ2-3; v_call: TRBV28; d_call: TRBD2; clone_size: -; cdr3_aa: CASKERGRRADTQYF; cdr3_nt: TGTGCCAGCAAGGAGCGGGGGCGGAGGGCAGATACGCAGTATTTT
j_call: TRBJ1-5; v_call: TRBV19; d_call: -; clone_size: -; cdr3_aa: CASSSVMVSNQPQHF; cdr3_nt: TGTGCCAGTAGCAGTGTGATGGTAAGCAATCAGCCCCAGCATTTT
j_call: TRBJ2-3; v_call: TRBV9; d_call: TRBD2; clone_size: -; cdr3_aa: CASSPRGGSSDTQYF; cdr3_nt: TGTGCCAGCAGCCCTAGGGGCGGGAGTTCAGATACGCAGTATTTT
j_call: TRBJ1-2; v_call: TRBV10-3; d_call: TRBD1; clone_size: -; cdr3_aa: CAISEMTGNYGYTF; cdr3_nt: TGTGCCATCAGTGAAATGACAGGGAACTATGGCTACACCTTC
j_call: TRBJ2-2; v_call: TRBV4-1; d_call: -; clone_size: -; cdr3_aa: CASSDFNTGELFF; cdr3_nt: TGCGCCAGCAGCGACTTTAACACCGGGGAGCTGTTTTTT
j_call: TRBJ2-5; v_call: TRBV2; d_call: -; clone_size: -; cdr3_aa: CASSTDSQETQYF; cdr3_nt: TGTGCCAGCAGTACAGACAGCCAAGAGACCCAGTACTTC
j_call: TRBJ2-5; v_call: TRBV27; d_call: TRBD1; clone_size: -; cdr3_aa: CASSFRGQETQYF; cdr3_nt: TGTGCCAGCAGTTTCAGGGGGCAAGAGACCCAGTACTTC
j_call: TRBJ2-7; v_call: TRBV3-1/TRBV3-2; d_call: TRBD2; clone_size: once; cdr3_aa: CASSHVAGATGEQYF; cdr3_nt: TGTGCCAGCAGCCATGTAGCGGGAGCAACGGGCGAGCAGTACTTC
j_call: TRBJ1-3; v_call: TRBV18; d_call: -; clone_size: -; cdr3_aa: CASSARTDSGNTIYF; cdr3_nt: TGTGCCAGCTCAGCTAGGACAGACTCTGGAAACACCATATATTTT
j_call: TRBJ1-4; v_call: TRBV2; d_call: -; clone_size: -; cdr3_aa: CASSDPREKLFF; cdr3_nt: TGTGCCAGCAGTGATCCTAGAGAAAAACTGTTTTTT
j_call: TRBJ1-1; v_call: TRBV2; d_call: -; clone_size: few; cdr3_aa: CASRLSTEAFF; cdr3_nt: TGTGCCAGCAGGCTGAGCACTGAAGCTTTCTTT
j_call: TRBJ1-2; v_call: TRBV20-1; d_call: -; clone_size: few; cdr3_aa: CSASPPRGGYTF; cdr3_nt: TGCAGTGCTAGTCCTCCGAGAGGAGGCTACACCTTC
j_call: TRBJ2-2; v_call: TRBV28; d_call: TRBD2; clone_size: -; cdr3_aa: CVSTPRVGSGSRTGELFF; cdr3_nt: TGTGTTTCGACACCCAGAGTAGGGAGCGGGAGTAGAACCGGGGAGCTGTTTTTT
j_call: TRBJ1-1; v_call: TRBV19; d_call: -; clone_size: -; cdr3_aa: CASSIVPPAEAFF; cdr3_nt: TGTGCCAGTAGTATAGTCCCCCCGGCTGAAGCTTTCTTT
j_call: TRBJ2-7; v_call: TRBV6-5; d_call: TRBD1; clone_size: -; cdr3_aa: CATLGQLSSYEQYF; cdr3_nt: TGTGCCACCCTGGGACAGCTAAGCTCCTACGAGCAGTACTTC
j_call: TRBJ1-4; v_call: TRBV20-1; d_call: -; clone_size: -; cdr3_aa: CSASGLEKLFF; cdr3_nt: TGCAGTGCTAGTGGTTTAGAAAAACTGTTTTTT
j_call: TRBJ1-1; v_call: TRBV5-1; d_call: -; clone_size: once; cdr3_aa: CASRQSSANTEAFF; cdr3_nt: TGCGCCAGCCGACAATCCTCAGCGAACACTGAAGCTTTCTTT
j_call: TRBJ1-2; v_call: TRBV11-3; d_call: TRBD1; clone_size: -; cdr3_aa: CASSLATQGDLRLYGYTF; cdr3_nt: TGTGCCAGCAGCTTAGCTACACAGGGGGACCTAAGGCTCTATGGCTACACCTTC
j_call: TRBJ2-7; v_call: TRBV10-2; d_call: TRBD2; clone_size: -; cdr3_aa: CATSRLAGGRAYEQYF; cdr3_nt: TGCGCCACCAGTCGACTAGCGGGGGGGCGGGCCTACGAGCAGTACTTC
j_call: TRBJ2-1; v_call: TRBV28; d_call: -; clone_size: few; cdr3_aa: CASMEGGALNEQFF; cdr3_nt: TGTGCCAGCATGGAGGGAGGAGCCCTCAATGAGCAGTTCTTC
j_call: TRBJ1-5; v_call: TRBV28; d_call: TRBD1; clone_size: -; cdr3_aa: CASSFRARGREQPQHF; cdr3_nt: TGTGCCAGCAGTTTTAGGGCCAGGGGGCGAGAACAGCCCCAGCATTTT
j_call: TRBJ1-3; v_call: TRBV19; d_call: -; clone_size: -; cdr3_aa: CASYGGNTIYF; cdr3_nt: TGTGCCAGCTACGGGGGAAACACCATATATTTT
j_call: TRBJ1-1; v_call: TRBV11-2; d_call: TRBD1; clone_size: -; cdr3_aa: CASSLAARGLNTEAFF; cdr3_nt: TGTGCCAGCAGCTTAGCTGCCAGGGGGCTGAACACTGAAGCTTTCTTT
j_call: TRBJ2-2; v_call: TRBV20-1; d_call: TRBD1; clone_size: once; cdr3_aa: CSASKAGGAGIPTGELFF; cdr3_nt: TGCAGTGCTAGTAAGGCAGGGGGCGCGGGTATCCCAACCGGGGAGCTGTTTTTT
j_call: TRBJ2-1; v_call: TRBV5-4; d_call: TRBD2; clone_size: -; cdr3_aa: CASSLGGRGNEQFF; cdr3_nt: TGTGCCAGCAGCTTGGGAGGGAGGGGCAATGAGCAGTTCTTC
j_call: TRBJ2-7; v_call: TRBV15; d_call: -; clone_size: -; cdr3_aa: CATSRETGPYEQYF; cdr3_nt: TGTGCCACCAGCAGAGAGACAGGACCCTACGAGCAGTACTTC
j_call: TRBJ2-7; v_call: TRBV12-3/TRBV12-4; d_call: -; clone_size: -; cdr3_aa: CASSFLRGEQYF; cdr3_nt: TGTGCCAGTAGTTTCCTTAGGGGCGAGCAGTACTTC
j_call: TRBJ2-3; v_call: TRBV28; d_call: TRBD1; clone_size: -; cdr3_aa: CASSLRQGADTQYF; cdr3_nt: TGTGCCAGCAGTTTAAGGCAGGGGGCAGATACGCAGTATTTT
j_call: TRBJ2-7; v_call: TRBV6-2/TRBV6-3; d_call: TRBD2; clone_size: -; cdr3_aa: CASSYLPGSTSGYYEQYF; cdr3_nt: TGTGCCAGCAGTTATCTTCCCGGGTCGACTAGCGGATACTACGAGCAGTACTTC
j_call: TRBJ2-1; v_call: TRBV7-3; d_call: TRBD2; clone_size: -; cdr3_aa: CASGTSGIYNEQFF; cdr3_nt: TGTGCCAGCGGGACTAGCGGGATATACAATGAGCAGTTCTTC
j_call: TRBJ2-7; v_call: TRBV5-4; d_call: TRBD1; clone_size: once; cdr3_aa: CASSGRRQGGTYEQYF; cdr3_nt: TGTGCCAGCAGCGGGAGACGACAGGGGGGGACCTACGAGCAGTACTTC
j_call: TRBJ2-7; v_call: TRBV10-2; d_call: -; clone_size: -; cdr3_aa: CASSGPGRQDEQYF; cdr3_nt: TGCGCCAGCAGCGGTCCTGGAAGACAGGACGAGCAGTACTTC
j_call: TRBJ1-2; v_call: TRBV2; d_call: -; clone_size: -; cdr3_aa: CASSEAGLNYGYTF; cdr3_nt: TGTGCCAGCAGTGAAGCGGGCCTGAACTATGGCTACACCTTC
j_call: TRBJ2-3; v_call: TRBV7-9; d_call: -; clone_size: few; cdr3_aa: CASSLETGSTDTQYF; cdr3_nt: TGTGCCAGCAGCTTGGAGACGGGGAGCACAGATACGCAGTATTTT
j_call: TRBJ1-1; v_call: TRBV30; d_call: -; clone_size: -; cdr3_aa: CAWGRGGPEAFF; cdr3_nt: TGTGCCTGGGGGAGAGGGGGACCTGAAGCTTTCTTT
j_call: TRBJ2-3; v_call: TRBV4-3; d_call: TRBD2; clone_size: -; cdr3_aa: CASSMGLAGGDTQYF; cdr3_nt: TGCGCCAGCAGCATGGGACTAGCGGGGGGAGATACGCAGTATTTT
j_call: TRBJ1-1; v_call: TRBV29-1; d_call: TRBD1; clone_size: -; cdr3_aa: CSVARGLNTEAFF; cdr3_nt: TGCAGCGTTGCAAGGGGGCTGAACACTGAAGCTTTCTTT
j_call: TRBJ2-1; v_call: TRBV21-1; d_call: -; clone_size: -; cdr3_aa: CASGGAGAYNEQFF; cdr3_nt: TGTGCCAGTGGGGGAGCGGGAGCCTACAATGAGCAGTTCTTC
j_call: TRBJ2-6; v_call: TRBV6-4; d_call: -; clone_size: -; cdr3_aa: CASSRRSSGANVLTF; cdr3_nt: TGTGCCAGCAGTCGACGGAGCTCTGGGGCCAACGTCCTGACTTTC
j_call: TRBJ2-1; v_call: TRBV5-4; d_call: TRBD2; clone_size: few; cdr3_aa: CASTRGPLAGRDNEQFF; cdr3_nt: TGTGCCAGCACCCGCGGCCCCCTAGCGGGGAGGGACAATGAGCAGTTCTTC
j_call: TRBJ2-3; v_call: TRBV11-2; d_call: TRBD2; clone_size: -; cdr3_aa: CASSLGVAGGRDTQYF; cdr3_nt: TGTGCCAGCAGCTTAGGAGTAGCGGGGGGCAGAGATACGCAGTATTTT
j_call: TRBJ2-3; v_call: TRBV5-5; d_call: -; clone_size: -; cdr3_aa: CASSLRRGPSTDTQYF; cdr3_nt: TGTGCCAGCAGCTTGCGCAGGGGCCCTAGCACAGATACGCAGTATTTT
j_call: TRBJ2-1; v_call: TRBV3-1/TRBV3-2; d_call: -; clone_size: -; cdr3_aa: CASSHTTQKRSEQFF; cdr3_nt: TGTGCCAGCAGCCATACTACCCAGAAAAGGAGTGAGCAGTTCTTC
j_call: TRBJ1-2; v_call: TRBV18; d_call: -; clone_size: -; cdr3_aa: CASSDYGGYGYTF; cdr3_nt: TGTGCCAGCTCAGACTATGGGGGGTATGGCTACACCTTC
j_call: TRBJ1-1; v_call: TRBV28; d_call: TRBD1; clone_size: -; cdr3_aa: CASSSSGTVEAFF; cdr3_nt: TGTGCCAGCAGTAGCTCCGGGACAGTTGAAGCTTTCTTT
j_call: TRBJ2-1; v_call: TRBV29-1; d_call: TRBD2; clone_size: -; cdr3_aa: CSVLFSGGNYNEQFF; cdr3_nt: TGCAGCGTTCTATTTAGCGGGGGTAATTACAATGAGCAGTTCTTC
j_call: TRBJ2-2; v_call: TRBV3-1/TRBV3-2; d_call: -; clone_size: -; cdr3_aa: CASSQRGGDTGELFF; cdr3_nt: TGTGCCAGCAGCCAAAGGGGGGGCGACACCGGGGAGCTGTTTTTT